Reported below is one T cell receptor (beta chain). What it recognizes is unknown. Via MiXCR, TCRdb re-called the 5' RACE reads, giving one row per CDR3 protein. The sample shows around 550,000 distinct CDR3 sequences, 15% of them seen only once. This record belongs to a study of identical twins. Findings and caveats of the study: Compared with models, monozygotic twins showed more out-of-frame TCR alpha sharing.

CDR1 SGHRS and CDR2 YFSETQ come from the germline V gene. J gave up 5 bases and V 4 bases, and 8 bases lay outside the gene matches. CDR3 length equals 14 residues. The same data also contributed to another study, on yellow fever vaccine responses in identical twins.

V is TRBV5-1 and J is TRBJ2-5, with 7 positions matching TRBD2. Sequences were obtained from CD4+ T cells sorted from blood. The sequence derives from a woman under 30 in good health. The CDR3 nucleotides are TGCGCCAGCAGCCCGGGGACTACTTTGGAGACCCAGTACTTC. It translates to CASSPGTTLETQYF.